This T cell receptor beta chain is drawn from a study of molecular identifiers for immune sequencing clone quantification. The CDR3 sequence is 16 residues long. Germline trimming cut 0 bases from V and 6 bases from J; bases unmatched to any gene: 6. CDR1 and CDR2 from the germline V gene are LGHNA and YSLEER. Each CDR3 protein is one row after TCRdb ran MiXCR on the PCR reads. The sample comprises about 320,000 distinct CDR3 sequences, roughly 24% of which are singletons, and 0.65% to 0.75% rests with the top ten. The specimen was naive CD8+ T cells from blood, with Jurkat cell RNA spiked in. The sample's subset: FACS-sorted CD8+CD4-CCR7+CD45RA+ naive T cells. The chain uses TRBV4-3 and TRBJ2-1; 9 bases match TRBD2. The source of this sequence is a human donor in good health. Some libraries in this study had Jurkat cell RNA spiked in. In nucleotides, the CDR3 is TGCGCCAGCAGCCAAGATGCGGGAGGGCCTGCCAATGAGCAGTTCTTC. Translated: CASSQDAGGPANEQFF.